One and the same sample provided the 21 T cell receptor beta chains below, sequenced in a study of identical twins. TCRdb reprocessed the 5' RACE reads via MiXCR and lists one record per CDR3 protein. The data contain roughly 1.6 million distinct CDR3 sequences, about 30% of them singletons. The source material was cord blood. The receptors were sampled from a newborn girl in good health.

J is TRBJ2-3 and V is TRBV20-1; D is possibly TRBD1 or TRBD2 (5 bases each). Germline values: CDR1 DFQATT, CDR2 SNEGSKA (reference sequence). Trimming shortened V by 5 bases and J by 0 bases, and 15 bases separated the two germline ends. CDR3 length: 15 residues. The CDR3 sequence is CSAGSTRDSTDTQYF. As DNA, the CDR3 is TGCAGTGCTGGGAGTACCAGGGATAGCACAGATACGCAGTATTTT.

This clonotype is a singleton in its sample. The rearrangement links TRBV20-1 to TRBJ1-3, with D maybe TRBD1 (5 bases). The length of the CDR3 is 13 residues. Trimming removed 8 bases at V and 2 bases at J, with 13 bases between. Germline V gene sequence: CDR1 DFQATT, CDR2 SNEGSKA (reference sequence). In nucleotides, the CDR3 is TGCAGTCTTGGGGGTCTGACTGGAAACACCATATATTTT. Its translation: CSLGGLTGNTIYF.

This chain joins TRBV20-1 and TRBJ2-4; D gene ambiguous. Germline V gives CDR1 DFQATT, CDR2 SNEGSKA (reference sequence). CDR3 length equals 12 residues. The V end was cut by 6 bases, the J end by 8 bases, with 14 bases between. The CDR3, as DNA: TGCAGTGCCAGTTTGGTGGGCGACATTCAGTACTTC. It codes for CSASLVGDIQYF.

A few counts support this clonotype. The CDR3 region has the DNA TGCGCCAGCAGCTTGGATTCCCAGATTATCAACGAGCAGTACTTC. This encodes CASSLDSQIINEQYF. This chain connects TRBV5-1 to TRBJ2-7; unclear D gene. Trimming stripped 0 bases from V and 5 bases from J, with 15 bases between. The germline gives CDR1 SGHRS, CDR2 YFSETQ. CDR3 size: 15 residues.

This clonotype was counted only a few times. The chain uses TRBV11-2 and TRBJ2-3; 9 positions agree with TRBD2. Looked up from germline, CDR1 is SGHAT and CDR2 is FQNNGV. This CDR3 has 16 residues. The V segment lost 5 bases and the J segment 1 base; nucleotides outside the gene matches: 7. The CDR3 reads CASSPSGGKGTDTQYF. CDR3 bases: TGTGCCAGCAGCCCCAGCGGGGGGAAAGGCACAGATACGCAGTATTTT.

The chain employs TRBV7-2 and TRBJ2-7; no clear D. This CDR3 has 13 amino acids. Germline CDR1 is SGHTA and CDR2 is FQGNSA. Trimming cost V 7 bases and J 0 bases, with 10 bases left between them. CDR3 in amino acids: CASNPAGSYEQYF. The DNA of the CDR3 is TGTGCCAGCAACCCGGCTGGCTCCTACGAGCAGTACTTC.

This clonotype was seen repeatedly, ten times or more. The V and J genes are TRBV29-1 and TRBJ1-4, with unresolved D. With 4 bases removed from V and 7 bases from J, the gap between germline ends came to 13 bases. Per the germline V gene, CDR1 is SQVTM and CDR2 is ANQGSEA. The CDR3 has 13 residues. As DNA, the CDR3 is TGCAGCGTTGGGACGGTCCGAGGTGAAAAACTGTTTTTT. Protein product: CSVGTVRGEKLFF.

The chain couples TRBV28 to TRBJ2-4, with TRBD1 matching 7 bases. With 7 bases clipped from V and 0 bases from J, the junction kept 9 bases outside the gene matches. CDR3 length: 16 amino acids. The germline V gene encodes CDR1 MDHEN and CDR2 SYDVKM. CDR3 region: CASIGSGGLAKNIQYF. In nucleotides, the CDR3 is TGTGCCAGCATCGGGTCAGGGGGATTAGCCAAAAACATTCAGTACTTC.

V gene TRBV7-2 combines with J gene TRBJ2-4; D tentatively reads TRBD1 or TRBD2 (6 bases each). V was clipped by 0 bases and J by 13 bases, with 19 bases between them. The CDR3 is 15 amino acids. Germline values: CDR1 SGHTA, CDR2 FQGNSA. This chain's CDR3 is CASSLAQGGYNEQYF. In nucleotides, the CDR3 is TGTGCCAGCAGCTTAGCACAGGGAGGATACAATGAGCAGTACTTC.

The chain joins TRBV12-3 or TRBV12-4 to TRBJ1-4, with D hard to call. The CDR3 sequence is 14 residues long. Trimming pared 3 bases from V and 8 bases from J, leaving 13 bases between. The CDR3 bases are TGTGCCAGCAGTTTGGTGGATCCTTACGAAAAACTGTTTTTT. It yields the protein CASSLVDPYEKLFF.

This clonotype was recorded a few times. The chain employs TRBV12-3 or TRBV12-4 and TRBJ1-1; possible D gene TRBD1, 5 bases. V gave up 3 bases and J gave up 10 bases, with 9 bases separating them. CDR3 length equals 11 residues. CDR3 coding DNA: TGTGCCAGCAGTTTTGGTCAGGGAGCTTTCTTT. Its protein product is CASSFGQGAFF.

The table lists this clonotype with a few counts. The gene calls are TRBV7-2 and TRBJ2-1; 10 nucleotides align to TRBD2. CDR1 is SGHTA, CDR2 FQGNSA, per germline. V gave up 3 bases and J gave up 4 bases; unmatched junction bases: 15. CDR3 length: 19 amino acids. CDR3 protein: CASSFVRLAGRFGYNEQFF. As DNA, the CDR3 is TGTGCCAGCAGCTTTGTGCGACTAGCGGGTCGTTTTGGATACAATGAGCAGTTCTTC. Complete variable domain (other parts from reference TRBV7-2 and TRBJ2-1): GAGVSQSPSNKVTEKGKDVELRCDPISGHTALYWYRQSLGQGLEFLIYFQGNSAPDKSGLPSDRFSAERTGGSVSTLTIQRTQQEDSAVYLCASSFVRLAGRFGYNEQFFGPGTRLTVL.

The CDR3 loop reads CASSDLSGELFF. The DNA of the CDR3 is TGTGCCAGCAGTGACCTCTCCGGGGAGCTGTTTTTT. This chain links TRBV2 with TRBJ2-2; no clear D. Trimming pared 3 bases from V and 6 bases from J, leaving 5 bases between. The CDR3 length is 12 residues. Germline CDR1 is SNHLY and CDR2 is FYNNEI.

This clonotype was seen a few times. The chain links TRBV3-1 to TRBJ2-4; D perhaps matches TRBD2 (5 bases). The CDR3 sequence is 16 residues long. V shed 0 bases and J shed 2 bases, with 11 bases lying between them. Germline values: CDR1 LGHDT, CDR2 YNNKEL (reference sequence). This chain's CDR3 is CASSQDRGRSKNIQYF. The CDR3 nucleotides read TGTGCCAGCAGCCAAGATCGGGGAAGATCCAAAAACATTCAGTACTTC.

In this sample, this clonotype turned up many times. V usage is TRBV12-5 and J usage is TRBJ2-1, with D unresolved. This CDR3 has 13 amino acids. Germline values: CDR1 LGHNT, CDR2 FRNRAP. With 6 bases removed from V and 5 bases from J, the gap between germline ends came to 11 bases. The CDR3 region is CASGSDGHNEQFF. As DNA, the CDR3 is TGTGCTAGTGGATCCGACGGTCACAATGAGCAGTTCTTC.

This clonotype was counted between two and nine times. The chain joins TRBV12-5 to TRBJ1-1; D perhaps matches TRBD1 (6 bases). Germline CDR1 is LGHNT and CDR2 is FRNRAP. The V gene lost 1 base and the J gene lost 3 bases, with 15 bases spanning the gap. The length of the CDR3 is 16 residues. The DNA of the CDR3 is TGTGCTAGTGGTTTGGCGACAACAGGGATATACACTGAAGCTTTCTTT. Translated: CASGLATTGIYTEAFF. Complete variable domain (other parts from reference TRBV12-5 and TRBJ1-1): DARVTQTPRHKVTEMGQEVTMRCQPILGHNTVFWYRQTMMQGLELLAYFRNRAPLDDSGMPKDRFSAEMPDATLATLKIQPSEPRDSAVYFCASGLATTGIYTEAFFGQGTRLTVV.

This chain uses TRBV28 with TRBJ2-1, with D hard to call. The ends were cut back, 3 bases at V and 5 bases at J, with 8 bases in the middle. This CDR3 spans 13 amino acids. Germline CDR1 MDHEN, CDR2 SYDVKM. CDR3 protein: CASSFESDNEQFF. CDR3 nucleotide sequence: TGTGCCAGCAGTTTTGAGTCAGACAATGAGCAGTTCTTC.

The gene calls are TRBV20-1 and TRBJ1-2, with a weak D call TRBD1 (6 bases). This CDR3 comprises 12 residues. The germline gives CDR1 DFQATT, CDR2 SNEGSKA (reference sequence). Trimming cost V 3 bases and J 7 bases, with 12 bases left between them. The CDR3 spells CSASEGGSGYTF. DNA for the CDR3: TGCAGTGCTAGTGAGGGGGGAAGTGGCTACACCTTC.

The chain links TRBV6-1 to TRBJ2-7; TRBD2 matches at 9 bases. The CDR3 length is 15 residues. J gave up 5 bases and V 2 bases, and 7 bases lay outside the gene matches. The germline gives CDR1 MNHNS, CDR2 SASEGT. CDR3 coding DNA: TGTGCCAGCAGTGAATCTTTAGCGGGAGCTGACGAGCAGTACTTC. The encoded protein is CASSESLAGADEQYF.

Points on this clonotype: At one boundary the junction diverges from the germline segment, which might be a read error. CDR3 nucleotide sequence: TGTGCCAGCAGTTTAGTAACAAAGGGCCGCCGGGGAGAGCAGTGCTTC. It yields the protein CASSLVTKGRRGEQCF. The V and J genes are TRBV12-3 or TRBV12-4 and TRBJ2-7; a weak D match, TRBD2 (5 bases). The CDR3 is made up of 16 amino acids.

The chain recombines TRBV7-6 with TRBJ2-5; D uncertain. V was shortened by 5 bases and J by 11 bases, with 27 bases between the two germline ends. CDR1 and CDR2 from the germline V gene are SGHVS and FNYEAQ. CDR3 length: 16 amino acids. The CDR3 nucleotides read TGTGCCAGCAGCACCCCGAAGGGCCCAAGGTACAATGAGCAGTACTTC. It codes for CASSTPKGPRYNEQYF.